The sample holds one count of the clone carrying this T cell receptor (beta chain). The entry originates in a study of Tregs in tolerant kidney transplant recipients. Per germline, CDR1 MGHDK and CDR2 SYGVNS. The V segment lost 4 bases and the J segment 0 bases; nucleotides outside the gene matches: 9. The CDR3 sequence is 18 residues long. Profiling relied on immunoSEQ multiplex PCR, and the TCRdb table lists in-frame clones only, not all of them. The sample has tens of thousands of clones; roughly 93% are singletons. Recipients received nonmyeloablative bone marrow transplants from related graft donors, with transient mixed chimerism.

The clonotype originates from a human patient who received a combined kidney and bone marrow transplant. The graft donor may be the source of some T cells. The chain combines TRBV25-1 with TRBJ2-3; 11 nucleotides align to TRBD2. Sample: CD4+ T cells from blood (PBMCs), taken 12 months after the transplant. The CDR3 loop is CASSGRLAGGLSTDTQYF. CDR3 coding DNA: TGTGCCAGCAGTGGTCGTCTAGCGGGAGGACTTAGCACAGATACGCAGTATTTT.